What follows are 17 T cell receptor beta chains derived from one specimen sequenced in a study of blood T cell repertoires in COVID-19. Some clones are missing from TCRdb's copy, which holds only in-frame ones; the method was immunoSEQ multiplex PCR. This repertoire shows approximately 210,000 clones, roughly nine tenths found once; its top ten account for 1% to 1.5%. The sequenced sample was peripheral blood. Receptor source: a man aged 25 to 40 with acute or convalescent COVID-19.

The V call is TRBV5-4, the J call TRBJ1-2, with TRBD1 identical over 8 bases. The length of the CDR3 is 14 residues. Losses at the gene ends were 4 bases for V and 5 bases for J; bases not matched to a gene: 7. Germline CDR1 reads SGHNT; CDR2 reads YYREEE (reference sequence). The CDR3: CASSRTGPLYGYTF. The CDR3 nucleotides read TGTGCCAGCAGCCGGACAGGGCCATTATATGGCTACACCTTC. Full variable domain (outside the CDR3, taken from reference TRBV5-4 and TRBJ1-2): ETGVTQSPTHLIKTRGQQVTLRCSSQSGHNTVSWYQQALGQGPQFIFQYYREEENGRGNFPPRFSGLQFPNYSSELNVNALELDDSALYLCASSRTGPLYGYTFGSGTRLTVV.

The J gene is TRBJ1-6, the V gene TRBV28; 11 bases map to TRBD1. V lost 5 bases to trimming and J lost 10 bases; unmatched junction nucleotides: 7. The CDR3 contains 15 residues. CDR1 and CDR2 from the germline V gene are MDHEN and SYDVKM. CDR3 sequence reads: CASSTRDRGSSPLHF. The CDR3, as DNA: TGTGCCAGCAGTACACGGGACAGGGGGAGCTCACCCCTCCACTTT.

The CDR3 nucleotides are TGCGCCAGCAGCCAAGACCGTGGGTCTAGCGGGAGACCCTACGAGCAGTACTTC. Translated, it gives CASSQDRGSSGRPYEQYF. This chain joins TRBV4-1 and TRBJ2-7; the match to TRBD2 covers 10 bases. The trim removed 0 bases at V and 2 bases at J, leaving 10 bases unmatched. The CDR3 is made up of 18 amino acids. The germline V gene has CDR1 MGHRA and CDR2 YSYEKL.

The rearrangement links TRBV29-1 to TRBJ1-5, with 7 positions matching TRBD1. The ends lost 6 bases at V and 2 bases at J; junction bases unmatched: 13. The CDR3 is 16 residues long. Germline V gene lookup returns CDR1 SQVTM and CDR2 ANQGSEA. The CDR3: CSVAPSRGDGNQPQHF. The CDR3 nucleotides read TGCAGCGTCGCCCCTAGCAGGGGGGATGGCAATCAGCCCCAGCATTTT.

The genes are TRBV19 and TRBJ1-4; D gene uncertain. Trimming took off 6 bases at V and 4 bases at J, with 12 bases between the two ends. Per germline, CDR1 LNHDA and CDR2 SQIVND (reference sequence). The CDR3 spans 14 residues. CDR3 residues: CASSWTEFNEKLFF. The CDR3 nucleotides are TGTGCCAGTAGCTGGACTGAATTTAATGAAAAACTGTTTTTT.

This chain joins TRBV27 and TRBJ2-7; no definite D call. V dropped 3 bases and J dropped 5 bases, with 11 bases sitting between them. The germline V gene encodes CDR1 MNHEY and CDR2 SMNVEV (reference sequence). The CDR3 contains 13 residues. The CDR3 reads CASSLSSWHEQYF. The CDR3 DNA reads TGTGCCAGCAGTTTGAGTAGCTGGCACGAGCAGTACTTC.

The chain is built from TRBV6-1 and TRBJ2-7, with a tentative D call TRBD1 (6 bases). Germline V gives CDR1 MNHNS, CDR2 SASEGT. The CDR3 contains 16 residues. Trimming removed 4 bases from V and 0 bases from J, with 16 bases in between. The CDR3 sequence: CASSGHYLTGSYEQYF. CDR3 bases: TGTGCCAGCAGTGGGCACTACTTGACAGGCTCCTACGAGCAGTACTTC.

The chain links TRBV5-1 to TRBJ2-3; perhaps TRBD2 as D (5 bases). The CDR3 is 17 amino acids. Germline V gene sequence: CDR1 SGHRS, CDR2 YFSETQ. V lost 0 bases to trimming and J lost 1 base, with 15 bases between them. CDR3 sequence (DNA): TGCGCCAGCAGCTTGGGTTTACTAGGATCTGGCACAGATACGCAGTATTTT. Its translation: CASSLGLLGSGTDTQYF.

This clone was seen only once. The CDR3 is CASSQLQRAYNEQFF. Written as DNA, the CDR3 is TGCGCCAGCAGCCAACTGCAGCGGGCGTATAATGAGCAGTTCTTC. The rearrangement links TRBV5-1 to TRBJ2-1; perhaps TRBD2 as D (6 bases). The CDR3 contains 15 residues. Trimming removed 4 bases from V and 7 bases from J, with 18 bases in between. Germline V lookup: CDR1 SGHRS, CDR2 YFSETQ.

The chain carries TRBV27 and TRBJ2-7, with TRBD2 as a possible D gene (6 bases). Germline V CDR1 and CDR2: MNHEY, SMNVEV (reference sequence). V dropped 5 bases and J dropped 2 bases, with 19 bases sitting between them. There are 16 residues in the CDR3. The CDR3 region is CASSPRGLLGTYEQYF. The CDR3 DNA sequence: TGTGCCAGCAGTCCGAGGGGACTTCTAGGAACCTACGAGCAGTACTTC.

This chain joins TRBV27 and TRBJ2-3; D possibly corresponds to TRBD2 (6 bases). The CDR3 extends over 15 amino acids. The V end was cut by 5 bases, the J end by 0 bases, with 12 bases between. The germline CDR1 and CDR2 sequences are MNHEY and SMNVEV (reference sequence). The CDR3 DNA reads as TGTGCCAGCAGTCCAGGGAGGCCTAGCACAGATACGCAGTATTTT. This encodes CASSPGRPSTDTQYF.

The V gene is TRBV12-3 or TRBV12-4, the J gene TRBJ1-1; TRBD1 agrees at 9 bases. The J segment lost 1 base and the V segment lost 7 bases, leaving 1 base of the junction unmatched. The CDR3 covers 13 residues. CDR3 sequence (DNA): TGTGCCAGCAAACAGGGGGCGAACACTGAAGCTTTCTTT. It encodes CASKQGANTEAFF.

Points on this clone: The sample carries other DNA sequences with the same CDR3. The V gene is TRBV18, the J gene TRBJ1-1, with 7 positions matching TRBD1. Germline values: CDR1 KGHSH, CDR2 LQKENI. CDR3 length: 14 residues. V dropped 3 bases and J dropped 2; count of bases not matched to a gene: 3. CDR3 nucleotide sequence: TGTGCCAGCTCACCTGACAGGGTAAACACTGAAGCTTTCTTT. Amino acids: CASSPDRVNTEAFF. Combining the CDR3 with reference TRBV18 and TRBJ1-1 gives the whole variable domain NAGVMQNPRHLVRRRGQEARLRCSPMKGHSHVYWYRQLPEEGLKFMVYLQKENIIDESGMPKERFSAEFPKEGPSILRIQQVVRGDSAAYFCASSPDRVNTEAFFGQGTRLTVV.

The J gene is TRBJ2-5, the V gene TRBV14; 7 bases are shared with TRBD2. CDR3 length: 16 residues. Germline assignment: CDR1 SGHDN and CDR2 FVKESK. Trimming cost V 6 bases and J 8 bases; bases outside gene matches: 18. The chain's CDR3 is CASRRGRTYGGDTQYF. The DNA of the CDR3 is TGTGCCAGCAGAAGGGGCAGGACTTATGGGGGGGATACCCAGTACTTC.

V gene TRBV4-1 combines with J gene TRBJ1-4; 9 nucleotides match TRBD1. Germline CDR1 reads MGHRA; CDR2 reads YSYEKL. Germline trimming cut 4 bases from V and 4 bases from J; bases unmatched to any gene: 16. The CDR3 sequence is 19 residues long. The CDR3 sequence is CASSPLPGTGISVNEKLFF. CDR3 in DNA: TGCGCCAGCAGCCCCCTACCGGGGACAGGGATCTCCGTTAATGAAAAACTGTTTTTT.

The J gene is TRBJ2-7, the V gene TRBV10-3; 7 bases are shared with TRBD2. In germline, CDR1 is ENHRY, CDR2 SYGVKD. The CDR3 spans 13 residues. V lost 8 bases and J lost 4; bases outside the gene matches: 8. The chain's CDR3 is CAIAGGSGYEQYF. The CDR3 DNA is TGTGCCATCGCCGGGGGGAGTGGGTACGAGCAGTACTTC.

The rearrangement links TRBV14 to TRBJ2-7; D uncertain. The CDR3 sequence is 14 residues long. The V end was cut by 2 bases, the J end by 2 bases, with 10 bases between. Per the germline V gene, CDR1 is SGHDN and CDR2 is FVKESK. The CDR3: CASSQPGVAYEQYF. The CDR3 DNA reads TGTGCCAGCAGCCAACCAGGCGTGGCCTACGAGCAGTACTTC.